The text below deals with one TCR beta chain. Clones were read by immunoSEQ multiplex PCR, and TCRdb kept only the in-frame ones, dropping some. The sample contains around 52,000 clones, 82% of which appear only once. The data are from a study of blood T cell repertoires in COVID-19. The V and J ends lost 6 bases and 8 bases, in that order; junction bases with no gene match: 14. CDR1 and CDR2 (germline): SEHNR, FQNEAQ (reference sequence). The CDR3 is 16 residues long. The J gene is TRBJ1-4, the V gene TRBV7-9, with 8 bases fitting TRBD1. The receptor's source is a woman aged 60-75 years with acute or convalescent COVID-19. The sample consisted of peripheral blood. The DNA for the CDR3 is TGTGCCAGCAGTACTGGACAGGGAGGCTCTAGAGAAAAACTGTTTTTT. Translating it yields CASSTGQGGSREKLFF.